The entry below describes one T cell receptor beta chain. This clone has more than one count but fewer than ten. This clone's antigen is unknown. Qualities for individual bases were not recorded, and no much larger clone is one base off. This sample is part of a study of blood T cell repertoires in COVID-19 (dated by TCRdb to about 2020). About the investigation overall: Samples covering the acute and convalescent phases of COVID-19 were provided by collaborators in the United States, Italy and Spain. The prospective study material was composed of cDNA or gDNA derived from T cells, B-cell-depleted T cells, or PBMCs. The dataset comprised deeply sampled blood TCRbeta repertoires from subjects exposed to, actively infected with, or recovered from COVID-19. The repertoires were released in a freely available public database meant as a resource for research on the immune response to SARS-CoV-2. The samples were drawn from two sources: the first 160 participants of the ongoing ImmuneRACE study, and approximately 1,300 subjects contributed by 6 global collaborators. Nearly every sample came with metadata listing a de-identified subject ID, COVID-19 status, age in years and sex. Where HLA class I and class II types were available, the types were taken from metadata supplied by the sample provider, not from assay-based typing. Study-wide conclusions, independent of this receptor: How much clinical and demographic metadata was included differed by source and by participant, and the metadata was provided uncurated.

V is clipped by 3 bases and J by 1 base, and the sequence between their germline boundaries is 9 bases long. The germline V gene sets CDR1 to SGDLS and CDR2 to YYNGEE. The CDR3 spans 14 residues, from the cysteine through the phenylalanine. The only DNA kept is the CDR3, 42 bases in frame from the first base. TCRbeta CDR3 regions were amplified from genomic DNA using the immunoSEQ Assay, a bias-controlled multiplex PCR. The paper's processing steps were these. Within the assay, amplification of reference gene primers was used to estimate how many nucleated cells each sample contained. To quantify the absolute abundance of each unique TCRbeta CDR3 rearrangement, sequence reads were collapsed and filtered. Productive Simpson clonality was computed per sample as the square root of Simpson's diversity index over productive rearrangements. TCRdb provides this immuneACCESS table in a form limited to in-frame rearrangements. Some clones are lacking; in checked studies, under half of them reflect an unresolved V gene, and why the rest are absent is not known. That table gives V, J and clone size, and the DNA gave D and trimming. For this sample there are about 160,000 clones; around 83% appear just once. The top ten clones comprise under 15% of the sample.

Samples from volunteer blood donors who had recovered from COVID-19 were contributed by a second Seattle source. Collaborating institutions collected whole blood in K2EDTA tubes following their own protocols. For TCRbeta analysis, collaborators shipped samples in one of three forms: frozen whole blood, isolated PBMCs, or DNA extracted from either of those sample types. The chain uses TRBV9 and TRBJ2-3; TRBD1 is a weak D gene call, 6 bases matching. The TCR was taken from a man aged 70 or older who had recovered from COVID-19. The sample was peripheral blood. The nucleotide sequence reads TGTGCCAGCAGCGGAAGGACAGGCACAGATACGCAGTATTTT. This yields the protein CASSGRTGTDTQYF. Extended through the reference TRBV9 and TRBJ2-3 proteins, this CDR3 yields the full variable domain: DSGVTQTPKHLITATGQRVTLRCSPRSGDLSVYWYQQSLDQGLQFLIQYYNGEERAKGNILERFSAQQFPDLHSELNLSSLELGDSALYFCASSGRTGTDTQYFGPGTRLTVL.